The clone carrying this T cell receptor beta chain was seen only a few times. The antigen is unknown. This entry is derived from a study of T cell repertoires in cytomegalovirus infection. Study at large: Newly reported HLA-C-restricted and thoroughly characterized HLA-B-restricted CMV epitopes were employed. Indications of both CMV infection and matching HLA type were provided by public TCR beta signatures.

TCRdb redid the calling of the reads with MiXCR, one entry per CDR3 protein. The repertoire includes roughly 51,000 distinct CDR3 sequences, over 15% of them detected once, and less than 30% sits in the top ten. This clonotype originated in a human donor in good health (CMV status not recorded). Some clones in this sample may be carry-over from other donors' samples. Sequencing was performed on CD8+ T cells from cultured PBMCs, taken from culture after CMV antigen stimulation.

The CDR3 is CASSPPTGRRYEQYF. The CDR3 DNA is TGTGCCAGCAGCCCACCCACAGGCCGTCGTTACGAGCAGTACTTC. The rearrangement joins TRBV7-2 to TRBJ2-7, with D maybe TRBD1 (5 bases). This CDR3 contains 15 residues. CDR1 and CDR2 (germline): SGHTA, FQGNSA. With 5 bases removed from V and 4 bases from J, the gap between germline ends came to 18 bases. The full variable domain, with the rest looked up from reference TRBV7-2 and TRBJ2-7, is GAGVSQSPSNKVTEKGKDVELRCDPISGHTALYWYRQSLGQGLEFLIYFQGNSAPDKSGLPSDRFSAERTGGSVSTLTIQRTQQEDSAVYLCASSPPTGRRYEQYFGPGTRLTVT.